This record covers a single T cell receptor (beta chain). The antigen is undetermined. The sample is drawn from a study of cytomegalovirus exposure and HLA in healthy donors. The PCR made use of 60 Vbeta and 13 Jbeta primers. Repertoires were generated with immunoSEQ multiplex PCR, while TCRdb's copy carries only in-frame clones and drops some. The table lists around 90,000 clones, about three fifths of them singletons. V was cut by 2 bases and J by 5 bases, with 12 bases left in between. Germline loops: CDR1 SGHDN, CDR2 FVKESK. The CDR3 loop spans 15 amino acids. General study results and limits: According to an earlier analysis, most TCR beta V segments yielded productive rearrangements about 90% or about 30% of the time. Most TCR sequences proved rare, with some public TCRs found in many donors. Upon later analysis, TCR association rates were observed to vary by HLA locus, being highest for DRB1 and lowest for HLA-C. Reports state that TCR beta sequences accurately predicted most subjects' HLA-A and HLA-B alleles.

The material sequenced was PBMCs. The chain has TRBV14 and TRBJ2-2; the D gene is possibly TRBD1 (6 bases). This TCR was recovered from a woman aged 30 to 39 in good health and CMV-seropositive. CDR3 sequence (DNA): TGTGCCAGCAGCCAAACAGGGTCGCGTACCGGGGAGCTGTTTTTT. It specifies CASSQTGSRTGELFF.